This T cell receptor beta chain was captured in a study of control samples from healthy donors and cancer patients. Sequencing used immunoSEQ multiplex PCR; TCRdb keeps in-frame clones, though not all of them. Of more than 100,000 clones in the sample, about 91% are singletons; the top ten hold 3.4%. Germline CDR1 is WSHSY and CDR2 is SAAADI. The length of the CDR3 is 15 residues. V dropped 7 bases and J dropped 2 bases, with 18 bases sitting between them. The chain has TRBV10-2 and TRBJ2-7; perhaps TRBD2 as D (7 bases). The sequenced sample consisted of blood. The clonotype was recovered from a middle-aged man in good health. The CDR3 protein is CASTRGGGSAYEQYF. CDR3 in DNA: TGCGCCAGCACCAGAGGGGGGGGCTCCGCCTACGAGCAGTACTTC.